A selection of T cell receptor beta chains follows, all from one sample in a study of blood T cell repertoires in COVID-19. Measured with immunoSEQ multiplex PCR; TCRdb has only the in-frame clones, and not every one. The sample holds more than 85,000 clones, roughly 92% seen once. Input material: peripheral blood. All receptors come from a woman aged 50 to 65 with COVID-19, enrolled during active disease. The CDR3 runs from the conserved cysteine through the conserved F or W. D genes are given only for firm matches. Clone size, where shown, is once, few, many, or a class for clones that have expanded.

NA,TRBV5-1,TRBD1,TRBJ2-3,TGCGCCAGCAGCTTAAGAAGGGGGCGCGGAGCAGATACGCAGTATTTT,CASSLRRGRGADTQYF
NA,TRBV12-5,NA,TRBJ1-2,TGTGCTAGTGGTTCGCCCCCAGGGTATGGCTACACCTTC,CASGSPPGYGYTF
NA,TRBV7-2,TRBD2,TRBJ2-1,TGTGCCAGCAGCTGGCTTAGCGGGGGGGCCGGGGCCTACAATGAGCAGTTCTTC,CASSWLSGGAGAYNEQFF
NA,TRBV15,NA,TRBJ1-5,TGTGCCACCAGCAGACAGGCAAATCAGCCCCAGCATTTT,CATSRQANQPQHF
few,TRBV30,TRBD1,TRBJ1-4,TGTGCCTGGTCTAGACAGGGGACTAATGAAAAACTGTTTTTT,CAWSRQGTNEKLFF
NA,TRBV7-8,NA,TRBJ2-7,TGTGCCAGCAGCCTTCAGGGGTACGAGCAGTACTTC,CASSLQGYEQYF
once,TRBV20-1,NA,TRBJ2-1,TGCAGTGCGAGTCCAGCTAGCGCCTACAATGAGCAGTTCTTC,CSASPASAYNEQFF
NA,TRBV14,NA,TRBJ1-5,TGTGCCAGCAGCCAAGCTAGAAGGGGAGGGAAAGGGGATCAGCCCCAGCATTTT,CASSQARRGGKGDQPQHF
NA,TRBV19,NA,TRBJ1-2,TGTGCCAGTACCAAGGACAAACTTGCGGGCTACACCTTC,CASTKDKLAGYTF
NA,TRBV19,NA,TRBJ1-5,TGTGCCAGTAGTCTCCCCAGGTTCAATCAGCCCCAGCATTTT,CASSLPRFNQPQHF
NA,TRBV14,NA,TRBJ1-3,TGTGCCAGCAGCCAAGGTTCAGGAAACACCATATATTTT,CASSQGSGNTIYF
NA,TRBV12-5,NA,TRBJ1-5,TGTGCTAGTGGTTCGACAGTCCCCAGTCCCTTCAATCAGCCCCAGCATTTT,CASGSTVPSPFNQPQHF
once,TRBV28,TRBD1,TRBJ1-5,TGTGCCAGCAGGGTTAAAGCTACCGGGACAGGGTTATACCAGCCCCAGCATTTT,CASRVKATGTGLYQPQHF
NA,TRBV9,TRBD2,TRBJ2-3,TGTGCCAGCAGCGCCGGGACTAGCGGCACAGATACGCAGTATTTT,CASSAGTSGTDTQYF
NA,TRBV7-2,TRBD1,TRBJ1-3,TGTGCCACTTGGACAGGCCTCGGAAACACCATATATTTT,CATWTGLGNTIYF
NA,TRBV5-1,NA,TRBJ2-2,TGCGCCAGCAGCGGGGGGGCCCCCAGGACCGGGGAGCTGTTTTTT,CASSGGAPRTGELFF
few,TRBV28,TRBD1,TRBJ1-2,TGTGCCAGCAGTGTTCGGACAGGGGGCCGCTATGGCTACACCTTC,CASSVRTGGRYGYTF
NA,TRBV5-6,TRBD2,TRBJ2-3,TGTGCCAGCAGCTCCCTCACCCCGGGACTAGCGGGGAGAACAGATACGCAGTATTTT,CASSSLTPGLAGRTDTQYF
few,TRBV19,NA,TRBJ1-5,TGTGCCAGTAGTAATGTTTACTCAGGATATAGTAGCAATCAGCCCCAGCATTTT,CASSNVYSGYSSNQPQHF
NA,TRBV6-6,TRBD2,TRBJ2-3,TGTGCCAGCACTCGGACTAGCGGGGGTCCAGATACGCAGTATTTT,CASTRTSGGPDTQYF
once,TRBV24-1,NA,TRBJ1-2,TGTGCCACCAGTGCCGGGGTGGGGTATGGCTACACCTTC,CATSAGVGYGYTF
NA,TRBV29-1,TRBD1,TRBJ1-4,TGCAGCATATCGACCGGGACAGGACGGGCGATAGGGGAAAAACTGTTTTTT,CSISTGTGRAIGEKLFF
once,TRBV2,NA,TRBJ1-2,TGTGCCAGCTGCCGCGGCCCGGGTGATGGCTACACCTTC,CASCRGPGDGYTF
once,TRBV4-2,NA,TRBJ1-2,TGTGCCAGCAGCCAAGATAGGGGGGGTGGCTACACCTTC,CASSQDRGGGYTF
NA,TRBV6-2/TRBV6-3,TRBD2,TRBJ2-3,TGTGCCAGCAGTCTAGCGGGGGTAACAGATACGCAGTATTTT,CASSLAGVTDTQYF
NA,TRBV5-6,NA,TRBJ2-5,TGTGCCAGCAGCTTGATAGCGTTGGAGACCCAGTACTTC,CASSLIALETQYF
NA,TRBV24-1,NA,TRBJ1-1,TGTGCCACCAGTGGGCGGGACACTGAAGCTTTCTTT,CATSGRDTEAFF
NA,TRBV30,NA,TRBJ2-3,TGTGCCTGGAGCCTAGGAGATACGCAGTATTTT,CAWSLGDTQYF
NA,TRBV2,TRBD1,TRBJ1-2,TGTGCCAGCAGGGCCGGGACAGCAAGGGACTATGGCTACACCTTC,CASRAGTARDYGYTF
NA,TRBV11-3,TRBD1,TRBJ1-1,TGTGCCAGCAGCGTTACCAGGGGGATGAGCACTGAAGCTTTCTTT,CASSVTRGMSTEAFF
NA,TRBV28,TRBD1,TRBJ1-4,TGTGCCAGCAGTTTCGGACAGGGGAATGAAAAACTGTTTTTT,CASSFGQGNEKLFF
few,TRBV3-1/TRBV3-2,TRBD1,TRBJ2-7,TGTGCCAGCAGCCCGGGGACAGGGGACTACGAGCAGTACTTC,CASSPGTGDYEQYF
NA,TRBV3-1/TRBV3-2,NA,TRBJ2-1,TGTGCCAGCAGCCCAGTCAGGGGACCCTACAATGAGCAGTTCTTC,CASSPVRGPYNEQFF
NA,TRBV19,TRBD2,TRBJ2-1,TGTGCCAGTCAAGCGGGGGTGGGCAATGAGCAGTTCTTC,CASQAGVGNEQFF
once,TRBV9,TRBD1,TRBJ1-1,TGTGCCAGCAGCCGGACAGGGGGCTTTAGCACTGAAGCTTTCTTT,CASSRTGGFSTEAFF
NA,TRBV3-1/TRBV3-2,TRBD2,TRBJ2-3,TGTGCCAGCAGCCGTAGACTCGCGGGGGGGGGAACAGATACGCAGTATTTT,CASSRRLAGGGTDTQYF
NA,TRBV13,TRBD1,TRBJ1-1,TGCCTATCGCGGTCGGCGGGGACAGGGGGTGAGGGCACTGAAGCTTTCTTT,CLSRSAGTGGEGTEAFF
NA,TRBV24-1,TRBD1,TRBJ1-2,TGTGCCACCAGTGAGTCCGGACAGGGGAGCTATGGCTACACCTTC,CATSESGQGSYGYTF
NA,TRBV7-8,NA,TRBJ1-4,TGTGCCAGCAGCTTAGGCAGGGGTCTTGAAAAACTGTTTTTT,CASSLGRGLEKLFF
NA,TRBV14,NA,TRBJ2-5,TGTGCCAGCAGCCCACACGGGGAGACCCAGTACTTC,CASSPHGETQYF
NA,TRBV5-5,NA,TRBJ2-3,TGTGCCAGCGACCGGGGGGCCCAGCAGTATTTT,CASDRGAQQYF
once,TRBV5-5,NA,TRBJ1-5,TGTGCCAGCAGCTTGGAGCAACAGGGTAGCAATCAGCCCCAGCATTTT,CASSLEQQGSNQPQHF
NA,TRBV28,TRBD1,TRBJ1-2,TGTGCCAGCAGAGCCCAGGGGGCGGGGGGCTACACCTTC,CASRAQGAGGYTF
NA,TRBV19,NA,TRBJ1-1,TGTGCCAGTAGTATGGGAGGCACTGAAGCTTTCTTT,CASSMGGTEAFF
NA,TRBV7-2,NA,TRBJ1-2,TGTGCCAGCAGCACCGGACAGCATATAGGCTACACCTTC,CASSTGQHIGYTF
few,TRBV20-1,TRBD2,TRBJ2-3,TGCAGTGCTAGTATCCCCCAGCGGGGGGGCCCAGATACGCAGTATTTT,CSASIPQRGGPDTQYF
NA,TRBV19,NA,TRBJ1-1,TGTGCCAGTAGCCAAGGGGGTTGGGGCACTGAAGCTTTCTTT,CASSQGGWGTEAFF
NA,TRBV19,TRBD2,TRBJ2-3,TGTGCCAGTAGTATAGGGGCTAGCGGGGGCCAGAAATTCACAGATACGCAGTATTTT,CASSIGASGGQKFTDTQYF
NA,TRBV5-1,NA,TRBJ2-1,TGCGCCACCCGGGGGGCGGGCTATGAGCAGTTCTTC,CATRGAGYEQFF
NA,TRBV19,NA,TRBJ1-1,TGTGCCAGTAGTAAAGGGGATAGCATGAACACTGAAGCTTTCTTT,CASSKGDSMNTEAFF
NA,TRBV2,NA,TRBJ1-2,TGTGCCAGCTTTTGGGCAGGGGCCCTGGATGGCTACACCTTC,CASFWAGALDGYTF
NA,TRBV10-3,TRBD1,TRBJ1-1,TGTGCCATCACTAAGGGACAGGGGGCCACTGAAGCTTTCTTT,CAITKGQGATEAFF
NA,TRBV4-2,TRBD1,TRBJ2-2,TGTGCCAGCAGCCAGGAGAGGACAGGGTCCGGGGAGCTGTTTTTT,CASSQERTGSGELFF
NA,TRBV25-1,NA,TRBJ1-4,TGTGCCAGCAGGAGGTCGGGGGTTAATGAAAAACTGTTTTTT,CASRRSGVNEKLFF
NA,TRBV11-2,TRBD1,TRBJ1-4,TGTGCCAGCAGCGCGTGGACAGGGAATGAAAAACTGTTTTTT,CASSAWTGNEKLFF
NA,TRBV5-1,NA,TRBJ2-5,TGCGCCAGCAGCTCCTACCAAGAGACCCAGTACTTC,CASSSYQETQYF
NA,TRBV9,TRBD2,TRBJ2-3,TGTGCCAGCAGCCCCGCTAGCGGGGGGGGCACGGATACGCAGTATTTT,CASSPASGGGTDTQYF